This TCR beta chain was identified during a study of blood T cell repertoires in COVID-19. The table lists this clone with a count of one. The table came from immunoSEQ multiplex PCR; TCRdb's copy has only in-frame clones and leaves some out. There are hundreds of thousands of clones in the sample; 85% to 90% occur only once, and approximately 4.2% lies in the top ten. This clonotype was obtained from a man aged 35 to 55 with acute or convalescent COVID-19. Sequenced material: peripheral blood.

The CDR3 DNA is TGCGCCAGCAGCACGACAGGGAAAGCCGGGGAGCTGTTTTTT. Translation: CASSTTGKAGELFF. This chain joins TRBV4-1 and TRBJ2-2; 7 nucleotides align to TRBD1. J gave up 6 bases and V 5 bases, and 6 bases lay outside the gene matches. CDR1 MGHRA and CDR2 YSYEKL come from the germline V gene. The CDR3 covers 14 residues.